This paragraph reports one TCR beta chain. Germline V gives CDR1 MNHEY, CDR2 SVGEGT. V lost 2 bases and J 0 bases, leaving 11 bases between the germline ends. CDR3 length equals 16 residues. This record comes from a study of blood T cell repertoires in COVID-19. Study-wide context: Whether acute or convalescent, the COVID-19 samples came from the United States, Italy and Spain. PBMCs, B-cell-depleted T cells, or T cells provided the cDNA or gDNA that made up the material.

Authors' analysis steps: For nucleated cells, counts were estimated from reference gene primer amplification. The assay was immunoSEQ multiplex PCR, and TCRdb's table has in-frame clones only and misses some. V, J and clone size were drawn from that table, and D and trimming were deduced from the DNA. The data show some 100,000 clones, 90% seen once. The receptor comes from a human donor with active COVID-19. The donor label of this sample is uncertain. The specimen was peripheral blood. V is TRBV6-2 or TRBV6-3 and J is TRBJ1-3; tentative D call: TRBD1 (5 bases). This CDR3 reads CASSYPRQSSGNTIYF. CDR3 in DNA: TGTGCCAGCAGTTACCCACGACAGAGCTCTGGAAACACCATATATTTT.